This T cell receptor beta chain derives from a study of cytomegalovirus exposure and HLA in healthy donors. On this clone itself: Its matching antigen is unknown.

In the PCR, 60 Vbeta and 13 Jbeta primers were used. Generated by immunoSEQ multiplex PCR, the TCRdb table keeps only in-frame clones and is missing some. The table records about 170,000 clones, under 80% of them present only once. Germline loops: CDR1 SQVTM, CDR2 ANQGSEA. The CDR3 runs 16 residues. Between the trimmed V and J ends, which lost 1 base and 6 bases, there was a span of 20 bases. Findings and limits, study-wide: An Asian-associated ancestry cluster reportedly showed fewer N-insertions than the roughly 600-donor mean in a later analysis. A later analysis showed HLA-associated TCR beta chains outstripping equally common others in clonal expansion. Follow-up analysis seemed to connect common viral pathogens with several of the most significant clusters identified. Analyses of presence/absence relied on an assumption of roughly uniform sequencing depth across donors.

The sequence was obtained from a man aged 35 to 55 in good health and CMV-seronegative. The gene calls are TRBV29-1 and TRBJ2-3; TRBD2 is a possible D gene (6 bases). Specimen: PBMCs. The CDR3 DNA reads TGCAGCGTTGAAGGGGGTCGAGCCTCCCGGGGGGATACGCAGTATTTT. Protein product: CSVEGGRASRGDTQYF.